What follows are 3 T cell receptor beta chains derived from one specimen sequenced in a study of long-term antiretroviral therapy in people with HIV. Runs used v3.0 of the immunoSEQ assay and were done at survey level. The data were produced by immunoSEQ multiplex PCR, yet TCRdb's version contains in-frame clones alone and is incomplete. Here the sample spans more than 20,000 clones, around four fifths being singletons. Specimen: unsorted PBMCs, collected roughly 4 years after starting antiretroviral therapy. These receptors originate from a man aged 18 to 29 with HIV.

The chain couples TRBV28 to TRBJ2-1; TRBD2 matches at 11 bases. The CDR3 is made up of 14 amino acids. In germline, CDR1 is MDHEN, CDR2 SYDVKM. With V trimmed by 6 bases and J by 9 bases, 7 bases remained unmatched. CDR3 nucleotides: TGTGCCAGCAGAATAGCGGGGGGGCATTTTGAGCAGTTCTTC. Its protein product is CASRIAGGHFEQFF.

V and J are TRBV10-2 and TRBJ2-7; maybe TRBD1 (6 bases). V was shortened by 5 bases and J by 0 bases, with 14 bases between the two germline ends. The CDR3 contains 15 residues. Germline V gene data show CDR1 as WSHSY and CDR2 as SAAADI. The CDR3 is CASSTGFPSSYEQYF. The CDR3 nucleotides read TGCGCCAGCAGTACAGGGTTCCCAAGCTCCTACGAGCAGTACTTC.

The chain uses TRBV15 and TRBJ2-1, with TRBD1 matching over 8 bases. The CDR3 length is 15 residues. Losses at the gene ends were 2 bases for V and 6 bases for J; bases not matched to a gene: 6. Germline V gene sequence: CDR1 LNHNV, CDR2 YYDKDF (reference sequence). The CDR3 nucleotides read TGTGCCACCAGCAGAATGCAGGGGGCAGTCAATGAGCAGTTCTTC. Protein product: CATSRMQGAVNEQFF.